Shown below are 8 T cell receptor beta chains from a single sample sequenced in a study of OX40 agonist ivuxolimab in advanced cancers. Clones were read by immunoSEQ multiplex PCR, and TCRdb kept only the in-frame ones, dropping some. The profile covers about 61,000 clones, with around nine tenths appearing a single time and less than 0.6% taken by the ten largest. The sequences come from CD4+ or CD8+ T cells sorted from blood, collected in a trial of the OX40 agonist ivuxolimab. These receptors all come from an adult with an advanced solid tumor such as melanoma, head and neck, liver or kidney cancer.

This clone was picked up one time. This chain joins TRBV5-8 and TRBJ2-3; 8 bases agree with TRBD1. J was trimmed by 2 bases and V by 4 bases; bases with no gene match: 9. From germline, CDR1 is SGHTS and CDR2 YDEGEE. The CDR3 is 16 residues long. The CDR3 nucleotides are TGTGCCAGCAGCCCCGGGACAGGAACGATCACAGATACGCAGTATTTT. As protein: CASSPGTGTITDTQYF.

The chain has TRBV5-1 and TRBJ1-1; D remains unclear. This CDR3 contains 13 residues. V lost 4 bases, J lost 1 base, and 8 bases lay in between. CDR1 is SGHRS, CDR2 YFSETQ, per germline. CDR3: CASSENKNTEAFF. The CDR3 DNA reads as TGCGCCAGCAGCGAGAACAAGAACACTGAAGCTTTCTTT.

V gene TRBV7-2 combines with J gene TRBJ2-2, with 11 bases matching TRBD2. The CDR3 is 15 amino acids. V lost 5 bases, J lost 5 bases, and 4 bases stayed unmatched. CDR1 is SGHTA and CDR2 is FQGNSA in the germline V gene. CDR3 protein: CASSLLAGVTGELFF. The CDR3 DNA sequence: TGTGCCAGCAGCCTACTAGCGGGGGTAACCGGGGAGCTGTTTTTT.

This chain links TRBV5-1 with TRBJ2-5; D is possibly TRBD1 (6 bases). CDR1 and CDR2 (germline): SGHRS, YFSETQ. The length of the CDR3 is 14 residues. The V end was cut by 6 bases, the J end by 1 base, with 13 bases between. CDR3 protein: CASTPGAIQETQYF. CDR3 sequence (DNA): TGCGCCAGCACCCCAGGGGCTATCCAAGAGACCCAGTACTTC.

The chain joins TRBV7-2 to TRBJ2-3; possibly TRBD2 for D (6 bases). The CDR3 length is 15 residues. CDR1 is SGHTA and CDR2 is FQGNSA in the germline V gene. The ends were cut back, 5 bases at V and 2 bases at J, with 14 bases in the middle. This CDR3 reads CASSPGGTNTDTQYF. The CDR3 DNA sequence: TGTGCCAGCAGCCCAGGAGGGACGAACACAGATACGCAGTATTTT.

The gene calls are TRBV7-9 and TRBJ2-7, with 8 bases aligning to TRBD1. The germline gives CDR1 SEHNR, CDR2 FQNEAQ (reference sequence). The CDR3 consists of 12 residues. J was trimmed by 6 bases and V by 6 bases; bases with no gene match: 4. This chain's CDR3 is CASSPTGGEQYF. The CDR3 region has the DNA TGTGCCAGCAGTCCTACAGGGGGCGAGCAGTACTTC.

V gene TRBV5-8 combines with J gene TRBJ2-7; D not resolved. Trimming left V 0 bases short and J 8 bases short, with 0 bases between. Germline V gene sequence: CDR1 SGHTS, CDR2 YDEGEE. The CDR3 consists of 9 residues. CDR3: CASSLEQYF. The CDR3 coding sequence is TGTGCCAGCAGCTTGGAGCAGTACTTC.

This clone was picked up one time. CDR3 nucleotide sequence: TGTGCCAGCAGCTTGTACCTACTCACCAGCTCTGGAAACACCATATATTTT. Residues: CASSLYLLTSSGNTIYF. V and J are TRBV5-6 and TRBJ1-3; unclear D gene. Germline assignment: CDR1 SGHDT and CDR2 YYEEEE. This CDR3 is built from 17 residues. The ends were cut back, 1 base at V and 0 bases at J, with 14 bases in the middle.